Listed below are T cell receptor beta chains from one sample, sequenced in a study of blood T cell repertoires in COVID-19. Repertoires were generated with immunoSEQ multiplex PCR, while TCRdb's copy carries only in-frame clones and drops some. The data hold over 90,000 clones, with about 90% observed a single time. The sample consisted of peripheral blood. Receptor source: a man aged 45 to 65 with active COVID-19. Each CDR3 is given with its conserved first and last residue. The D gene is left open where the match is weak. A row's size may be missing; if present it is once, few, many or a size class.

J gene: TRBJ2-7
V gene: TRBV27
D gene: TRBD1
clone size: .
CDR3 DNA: TGTGCCAGCAGTCCAGCAGGGGGCGTCTCGGGCGAGCAGTACTTC
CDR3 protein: CASSPAGGVSGEQYF

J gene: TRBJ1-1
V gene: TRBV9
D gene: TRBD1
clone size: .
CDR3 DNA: TGTGCCAGCAGCGTAGGCGGGACAGGGGGCCGGACTGAAGCTTTCTTT
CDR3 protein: CASSVGGTGGRTEAFF

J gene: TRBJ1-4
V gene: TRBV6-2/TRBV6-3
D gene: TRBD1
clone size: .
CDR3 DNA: TGTGCCAGCAGCCCGGGACAGGCCTACAATGAAAAACTGTTTTTT
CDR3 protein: CASSPGQAYNEKLFF

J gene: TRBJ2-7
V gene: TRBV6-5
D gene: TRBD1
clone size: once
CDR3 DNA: TGTGCCATCGACAGGGGAGGCGAGCAGTACTTC
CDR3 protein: CAIDRGGEQYF

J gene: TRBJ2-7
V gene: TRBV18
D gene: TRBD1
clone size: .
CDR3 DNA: TGTGCCAGCTCATCGCGACAGGGGGCTCCCTACGAGCAGTACTTC
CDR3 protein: CASSSRQGAPYEQYF

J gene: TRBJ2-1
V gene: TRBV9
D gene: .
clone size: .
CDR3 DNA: TGTGCCAGCAGCGTAGGAGGGGGCTCCTACAATGAGCAGTTCTTC
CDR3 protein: CASSVGGGSYNEQFF

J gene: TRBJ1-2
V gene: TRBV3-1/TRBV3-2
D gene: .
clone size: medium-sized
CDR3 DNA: TGTGCCAGCAGCCAAGGGCTGGATGGGAGGGACTACACCTTC
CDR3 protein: CASSQGLDGRDYTF

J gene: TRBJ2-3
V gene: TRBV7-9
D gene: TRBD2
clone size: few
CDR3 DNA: TGTGCCAGCCGCTCGGAGCGGGGGCGAACAGATACGCAGTATTTT
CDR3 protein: CASRSERGRTDTQYF

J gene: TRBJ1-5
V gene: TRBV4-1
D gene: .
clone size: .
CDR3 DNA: TGCGCCAGCAGCCAAGTCCCCTACGGGAACACAAGACGGGAGAGCAATCAGCCCCAGCATTTT
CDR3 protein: CASSQVPYGNTRRESNQPQHF

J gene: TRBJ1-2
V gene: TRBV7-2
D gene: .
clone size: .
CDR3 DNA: TGTGCCAGCAGCTTAGCTTCAGGGAACTATGGCTACACCTTC
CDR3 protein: CASSLASGNYGYTF

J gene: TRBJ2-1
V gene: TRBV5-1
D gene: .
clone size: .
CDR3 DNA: TGCGCCAGCAGCTCTACGTTCAATGAGCAGTTCTTC
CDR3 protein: CASSSTFNEQFF

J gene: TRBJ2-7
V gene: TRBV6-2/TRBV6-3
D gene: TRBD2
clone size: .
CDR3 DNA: TGTGCCAGCAGTTACCCCTCGGGGGGGGCGAACGCCTACGAGCAGTACTTC
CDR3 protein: CASSYPSGGANAYEQYF

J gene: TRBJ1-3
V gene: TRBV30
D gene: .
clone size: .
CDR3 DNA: TGTGCCTGGAGATTGGGGCCTGGAAACACCATATATTTT
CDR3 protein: CAWRLGPGNTIYF

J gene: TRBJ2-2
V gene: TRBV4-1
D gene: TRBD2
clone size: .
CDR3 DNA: TGCGCCAGCAGCCAAGATTCGGGGGGGCGGAACACCGGGGAGCTGTTTTTT
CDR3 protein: CASSQDSGGRNTGELFF

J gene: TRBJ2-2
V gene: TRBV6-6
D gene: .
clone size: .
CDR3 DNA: TGTGCCAGCAGTTACTCGGAGGGGCGCACCGGGGAGCTGTTTTTT
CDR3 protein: CASSYSEGRTGELFF

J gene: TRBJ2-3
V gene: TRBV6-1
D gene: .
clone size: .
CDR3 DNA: TGTGCCAGCAGTGAAGTTGGCTCAGATACGCAGTATTTT
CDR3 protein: CASSEVGSDTQYF

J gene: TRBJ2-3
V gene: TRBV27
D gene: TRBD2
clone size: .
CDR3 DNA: TGTGCCAGCAGCCCCATCCCCCCTCGGGAGCGGGGGTCAGATACGCAGTATTTT
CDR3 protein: CASSPIPPRERGSDTQYF

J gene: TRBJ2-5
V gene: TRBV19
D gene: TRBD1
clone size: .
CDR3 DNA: TGTGCCAGTAGTTTCCGACAGGGCGGAGAGACCCAGTACTTC
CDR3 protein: CASSFRQGGETQYF

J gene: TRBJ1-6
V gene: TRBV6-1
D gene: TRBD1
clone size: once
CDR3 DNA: TGTGCCAGCAGTGAGGCGTTATTACAGGGGGTAGATTCACCCCTCCACTTT
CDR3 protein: CASSEALLQGVDSPLHF

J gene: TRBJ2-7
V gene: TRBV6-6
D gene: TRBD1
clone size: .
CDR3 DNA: TGTGCCAGCAGTTTCTTCGACAGGGGTTACGAGCAGTACTTC
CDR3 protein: CASSFFDRGYEQYF

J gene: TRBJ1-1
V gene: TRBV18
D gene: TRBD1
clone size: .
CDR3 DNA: TGTGCCACCCAGGGACAGAAGAACACTGAAGCTTTCTTT
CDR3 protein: CATQGQKNTEAFF

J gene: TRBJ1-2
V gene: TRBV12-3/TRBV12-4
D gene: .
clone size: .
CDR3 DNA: TGTGCCAGCAGTTTAGCGAAGGTCGGGGGCTACACCTTC
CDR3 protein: CASSLAKVGGYTF

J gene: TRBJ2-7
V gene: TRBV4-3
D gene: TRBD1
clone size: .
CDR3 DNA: TGCGCCAGCAGCCACGCCTGGGGGACAGGGAGCGACGAGCAGTACTTC
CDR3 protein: CASSHAWGTGSDEQYF

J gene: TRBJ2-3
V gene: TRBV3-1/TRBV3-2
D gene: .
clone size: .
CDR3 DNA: TGTGCCAGCAGCCCGGGAGATACGCAGTATTTT
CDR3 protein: CASSPGDTQYF

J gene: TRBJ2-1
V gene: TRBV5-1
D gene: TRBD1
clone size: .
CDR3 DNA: TGCGCCAGCAGCACGCCGGGACAGGGTGGGAATGAGCAGTTCTTC
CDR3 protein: CASSTPGQGGNEQFF

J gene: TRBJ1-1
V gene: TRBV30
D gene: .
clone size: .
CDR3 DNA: TGTGCCTGGAGTCCGAATACCAGGGTTTTCTTT
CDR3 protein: CAWSPNTRVFF

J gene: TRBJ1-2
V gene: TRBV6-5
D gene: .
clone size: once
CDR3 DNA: TGTGCCAGCAGTTACGACAGGCGCAATGGCTACACCTTC
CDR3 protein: CASSYDRRNGYTF

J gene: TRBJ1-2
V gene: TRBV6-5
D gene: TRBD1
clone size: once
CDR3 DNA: TGTGCCAGCAGTCGGACAGGGGGCTATGGCTACACCTTC
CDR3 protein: CASSRTGGYGYTF

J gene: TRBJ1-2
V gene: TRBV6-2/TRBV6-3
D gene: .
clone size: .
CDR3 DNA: TGTGCCAGCAGTTACGAGGGGGATGGCTACACCTTC
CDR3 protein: CASSYEGDGYTF

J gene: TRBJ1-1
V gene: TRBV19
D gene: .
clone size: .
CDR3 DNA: TGTGCCAGTTCCCCGGTGTTCGGGAGAGCTTTCTTT
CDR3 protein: CASSPVFGRAFF

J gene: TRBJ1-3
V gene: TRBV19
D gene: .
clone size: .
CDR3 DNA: TGTGCCACCAGGGGTGGCGGAGGAAACACCATATATTTT
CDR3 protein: CATRGGGGNTIYF

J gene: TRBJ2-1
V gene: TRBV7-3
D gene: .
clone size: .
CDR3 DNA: TGTGCCAGCAGCCAGACCGTAGAGGATGGGCAGTTCTTC
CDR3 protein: CASSQTVEDGQFF

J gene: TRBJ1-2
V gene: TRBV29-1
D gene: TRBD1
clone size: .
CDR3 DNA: TGCAGCGTTGGGGACAGGGTAGGGTTGTATGGCTACACCTTC
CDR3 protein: CSVGDRVGLYGYTF

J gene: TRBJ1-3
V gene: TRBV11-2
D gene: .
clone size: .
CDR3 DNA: TGTGCCAGCAGCTTAGTTAGGGGAACTGGAAACACCATATATTTT
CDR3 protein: CASSLVRGTGNTIYF

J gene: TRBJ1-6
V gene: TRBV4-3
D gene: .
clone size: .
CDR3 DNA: TGCGCCAGCAGCCAAGGGCATTCACCCCTCCACTTT
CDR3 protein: CASSQGHSPLHF

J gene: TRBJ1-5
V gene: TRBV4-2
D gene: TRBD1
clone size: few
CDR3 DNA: TGTGCCAGCAGCCCCGACAGGGGGCAGCCCCAGCATTTT
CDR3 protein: CASSPDRGQPQHF

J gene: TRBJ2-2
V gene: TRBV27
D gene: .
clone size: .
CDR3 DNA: TGTGCCAGCAGTTTATCACTTAACACCGGGGAGCTGTTTTTT
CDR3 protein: CASSLSLNTGELFF

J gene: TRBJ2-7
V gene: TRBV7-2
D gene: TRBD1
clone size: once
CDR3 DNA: TGTGCCAGCAGCCACGACCCGACAGGGATCTACGAGCAGTACTTC
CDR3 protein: CASSHDPTGIYEQYF

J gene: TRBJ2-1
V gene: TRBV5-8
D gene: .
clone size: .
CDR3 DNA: TGTGCCAGCAGCTTGAATCAATGGCTAGCGCAATACAATGAGCAGTTCTTC
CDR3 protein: CASSLNQWLAQYNEQFF

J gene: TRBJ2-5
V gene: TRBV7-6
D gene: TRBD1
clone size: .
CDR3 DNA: TGTGCCAGCAGCTTGTGGACAGGGACAGCCGAGACCCAGTACTTC
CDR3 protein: CASSLWTGTAETQYF

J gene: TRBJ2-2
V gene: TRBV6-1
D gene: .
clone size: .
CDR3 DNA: TGTGCCAGCAGTGAAGTGAGGGCCGGGGAGCTGTTTTTT
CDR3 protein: CASSEVRAGELFF

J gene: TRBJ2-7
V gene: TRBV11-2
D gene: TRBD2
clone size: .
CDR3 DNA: TGTGCCAGCAGTCCTAGCGGTTACGAGCAGTACTTC
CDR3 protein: CASSPSGYEQYF

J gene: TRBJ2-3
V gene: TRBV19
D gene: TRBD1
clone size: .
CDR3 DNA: TGTGCCAGTAGTGTGGGGACAGGGACGAGCACAGATACGCAGTATTTT
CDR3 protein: CASSVGTGTSTDTQYF

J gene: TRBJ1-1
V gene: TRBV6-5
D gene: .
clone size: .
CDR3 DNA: TGTGCCAGCACTCCAAAGGAGATCATGAACACTGAAGCTTTCTTT
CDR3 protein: CASTPKEIMNTEAFF

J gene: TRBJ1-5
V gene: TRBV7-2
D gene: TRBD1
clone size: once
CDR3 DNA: TGTGCCAGCAGCCCGGGACAGGGCCCAAGTCAGCCCCAGCATTTT
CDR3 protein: CASSPGQGPSQPQHF

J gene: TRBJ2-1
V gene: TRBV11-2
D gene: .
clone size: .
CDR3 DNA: TGTGCCAGCAGCTTAGGGGGGCGCTACAATGAGCAGTTCTTC
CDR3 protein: CASSLGGRYNEQFF

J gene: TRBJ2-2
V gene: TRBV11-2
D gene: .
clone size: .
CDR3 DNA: TGTGCCAGCAGCTTAGACCGTACTCGCACCGACAGTCTCGGGGAGCTGTTTTTT
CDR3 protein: CASSLDRTRTDSLGELFF

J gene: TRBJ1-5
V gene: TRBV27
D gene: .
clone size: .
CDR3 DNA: TGTGCCAGCAGTTGGACGGGGAACCAGCCCCAGCATTTT
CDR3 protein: CASSWTGNQPQHF

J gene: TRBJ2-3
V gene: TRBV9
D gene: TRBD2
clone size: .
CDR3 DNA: TGTGCCAGCAGTCTGGGGACTAGCGGGGGCACAGATACGCAGTATTTT
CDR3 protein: CASSLGTSGGTDTQYF

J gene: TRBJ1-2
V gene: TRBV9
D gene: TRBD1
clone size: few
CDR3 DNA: TGTGCCAGCGACTCCAGACAGGGCTATGGCTACACCTTC
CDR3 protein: CASDSRQGYGYTF

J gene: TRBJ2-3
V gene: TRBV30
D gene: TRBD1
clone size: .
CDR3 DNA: TGTGCCTGGAAACTCCGGGACAGGGGGCCTTCTCTTTATTTT
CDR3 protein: CAWKLRDRGPSLYF

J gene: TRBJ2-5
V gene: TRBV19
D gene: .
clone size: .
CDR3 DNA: TGTGCCAGTAGAGCCGGTGACAGTCGGCGGGAGACCCAGTACTTC
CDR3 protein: CASRAGDSRRETQYF

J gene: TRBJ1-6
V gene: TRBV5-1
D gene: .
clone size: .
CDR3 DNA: TGCGCCAGCAGCTTTCGCGTAGGGGAGGGTTCACCCCTCCACTTT
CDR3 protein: CASSFRVGEGSPLHF

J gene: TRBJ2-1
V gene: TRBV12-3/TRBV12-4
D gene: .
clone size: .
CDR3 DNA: TGTGCCAGCAATCGCGACAGGTACAATGAGCAGTTCTTC
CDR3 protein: CASNRDRYNEQFF